This T cell receptor beta chain was obtained from a study of vaccination and CD4 T cells after COVID-19 (dated by TCRdb to about 2022). Study-level background: SARS-CoV-2 positivity had been established in the convalescent patients by nasal swab PCR, and mild disease was recorded in several of these patients and severe disease in one. Each participant got two doses of either the Pfizer-BioNTech BNT162b2 vaccine (n=8) or the Moderna mRNA-1273 vaccine (n=2). In around nine COVID-19 convalescent patients and a few infection-naive healthy vaccine recipients, the spike-specific CD4+ TCR repertoire before mRNA vaccination was compared with the repertoire after mRNA vaccination. The time from the second vaccine dose to post-vaccine blood sampling had a median of 72 days and ranged from about 14 to 241 days. In the convalescent cohort there were six males and four females, among whom were two Hispanic individuals, seven Caucasians, two Asians and one multiracial person. As controls, cultures received a CEFX viral epitope pool (the positive control), an HIV-1 Nef peptide pool (the negative control), or no peptide at all. Culture stimuli were overlapping spike peptide pools from SARS-CoV-2 and from the common cold coronaviruses HCoV-NL63, HCoV-OC43 and HCoV-229E. Post-COVID blood samples were collected from convalescent patients a median of around 100 days after diagnosis, with a range of about 35 to 161 days.

Points on this clonotype: Its recognized antigen is unknown. Per-base qualities were not stored, and no clone one base away is much larger.

Here is what the overall study found, with its caveats: Although the median number of SARS-CoV-2-reactive clonotypes went up from roughly 22 after infection to 38 after vaccination, the increase was not significant. In convalescent patients, a median about 86% of post-vaccine SARS-CoV-2-reactive clones were detected only after vaccination, suggesting vaccine-specific priming. The number of convalescent patients in the study was relatively small, and the study did not examine early timepoints following natural infection. In convalescent patients, nearly all vaccine-specific clones (304 of 307) were found to be mono-reactive for SARS-CoV-2 spike rather than cross-reactive with common cold coronaviruses.

The library was prepared using PCR. DNA from cultured CD4+ T cells was subjected to TCR sequencing with the Oncomine TCR Beta short-read assay at the Johns Hopkins FTIC core. The QIAamp micro DNA kit was used to extract genomic DNA from the cultured CD4+ T cells. Oncomine TCR Beta libraries made from cultured CD4+ T cells were pooled using unique dual indexes and sequenced on an Illumina iSeq 100. In the authors' own workflow: Non-productive sequences were removed, and CDR3s not starting with C, not ending with F or W, or shorter than 7 amino acids were discarded. Antigen-specific clonotypes were identified with the MANAFEST web application by comparing peptide-stimulated wells with reference and other culture wells. An FDR below 0.05, an odds ratio above 5, and a productive frequency above 0.1% in at least two of three replicate wells were required for clones to be considered positive. A clonotype was classed as cross-reactive if the clonotype showed significant expansion both in SARS-CoV-2 spike wells and in at least one common cold coronavirus spike condition. CDR3 homology was assessed with Levenshtein distances (stringdist) and unrooted phylogenetic trees (ape) in R version 3.6.1. TCRdb took the public reads, trimmed them with fastp at Q25, ran MiXCR for clone calling and kept in-frame beta chains. When rows share a CDR3 protein, they turn into one entry using the most common DNA and genes. For this entry, the V and J calls and clone size follow TCRdb and not the study's own pipeline. The sample includes fewer than 12,000 distinct CDR3 sequences, with 64% observed a single time. Jointly, the top ten make up around 32% of the sample.

V is cut back by 3 bases and J by 5 bases, with 7 bases in the junction unmatched. Spanning cysteine to phenylalanine, the CDR3 consists of 15 amino acids. Solely the CDR3 DNA is kept, with 45 bases framed from the first base. CDR1 and CDR2 were assigned from the germline V gene (reference sequence) as DFQATT and SNEGSKA. The sample's treatment or condition label is to be understood as: approximately 10-day PBMC culture with coronavirus spike peptide pools or control peptides (ViraFEST assay). The ViraFEST assay, used in the study, expanded antigen-specific T cells with peptide pools and then identified the expanded clonotypes through TCR sequencing. The positive SARS-CoV-2 PCR tests of the convalescent patients were dated from March to December 2020, before the Alpha, Beta and Delta variants emerged in the United States. Each well held 2.2 million or so PBMCs cultured in IMDM containing roughly 5% human AB serum and roughly 9.7 IU/ml IL-2, with 8 to 10 ug/ml peptide pools added. On days 3 and 7, half of the culture medium was replaced with fresh IL-2-containing medium. CD4+ T cells were isolated after approximately 10 days of culture through negative selection using the EasySep CD4+ T cell isolation kit. Ficoll-Paque Plus gradient centrifugation was used to isolate PBMCs from whole blood, and the isolated PBMCs were then either used fresh or cryopreserved at -140C. Each culture condition was generally run in triplicate wells.

The receptor's source is a human donor who had recovered from COVID-19. Sequencing was performed on CD4+ T cells from blood, cultured in vitro. This sequence uses TRBV20-1 and TRBJ2-3, and 11 bases in between align with TRBD2. The nucleotide sequence reads TGCAGTGCTAGGGCGCCTAGCGGGGGGTTAGATACGCAGTATTTT. Protein translation: CSARAPSGGLDTQYF.